This T cell receptor (beta chain) came from a study of T-cell memory formation after mild COVID-19. In this sample, this clonotype turned up a few times. Its target is not known. Study-wide points: Several responding clones turned up in pre-infection memory, indicating that cross-reactive memory may have taken part.

5'RACE, which relied on constant-segment primers, yielded TCR alpha and TCR beta cDNA libraries carrying sample barcodes and UMIs. Each CDR3 protein gets one entry after TCRdb re-called the 5' RACE reads with MiXCR. The sample lists fewer than 550,000 distinct CDR3 sequences; 20% were seen once. The TCR sequence derives from an adult woman who had mild COVID-19 (a few samples of this study predate the infection). Cell type and time point are not known. What was sequenced was PBMCs or a T cell subset sorted from them (not recorded which).

The CDR3: CASSRDFYEQYF. The CDR3 nucleotides read TGTGCCAGCAGTCGGGACTTCTACGAGCAGTACTTC. V usage is TRBV7-9 and J usage is TRBJ2-7, with D perhaps matching TRBD2 (6 bases). This CDR3 has 12 residues. V dropped 6 bases and J dropped 3 bases, with 9 bases sitting between them. The germline CDR1 and CDR2 sequences are SEHNR and FQNEAQ (reference sequence).